The 7 T cell receptor beta chains below all came from one sample that was sequenced in a study of blood T cell repertoires in COVID-19. Libraries were prepared by immunoSEQ multiplex PCR; TCRdb keeps only in-frame clonotypes and omits some of them. The data show about 150,000 clones, with roughly nine tenths seen just once and under 15% held by the top ten. Material for sequencing was peripheral blood. The receptors here all came from a man in his late teens or twenties with COVID-19, enrolled during active disease.

J is TRBJ2-2 and V is TRBV3-1 (or the pseudogene TRBV3-2); the D gene is possibly TRBD2 (5 bases). V dropped 0 bases and J dropped 1 base, with 15 bases sitting between them. The CDR3 has 18 amino acids. Germline CDR1 and CDR2: LGHDT and YNNKEL (reference sequence). The CDR3 here is CASSQETRTEQNTGELFF. For the CDR3, the DNA is TGTGCCAGCAGCCAAGAGACGAGGACTGAACAGAACACCGGGGAGCTGTTTTTT.

This clone was counted once. A junction end diverges from the germline sequence, so it may reflect a read error. V gene TRBV11-2 combines with J gene TRBJ2-7; TRBD2 might be the D (6 bases). The CDR3 is 16 amino acids. The germline gives CDR1 SGHAT, CDR2 FQNNGV. The CDR3 nucleotides read TGTGCCAGCAGCTTAGATTGGTACGGAGGGAACTACAAGCAGTACTTC. It yields the protein CASSLDWYGGNYKQYF.

This clone was seen more than once but under ten times. The J gene is TRBJ1-2, the V gene TRBV7-9; D is perhaps TRBD1 (6 bases). The CDR3 consists of 15 residues. V was cut by 1 base and J by 4 bases, with 13 bases left in between. Germline assignment: CDR1 SEHNR and CDR2 FQNEAQ (reference sequence). CDR3 coding DNA: TGTGCCAGCAGCTTAGATAGGGGGTACGGCTATGGCTACACCTTC. Its translation: CASSLDRGYGYGYTF.

CDR3 sequence reads: CASSPGTGVQPQHF. CDR3 DNA sequence: TGTGCCAGCAGCCCCGGGACAGGGGTGCAGCCCCAGCATTTT. The rearrangement links TRBV9 to TRBJ1-5; 10 nucleotides align to TRBD1. Losses at the gene ends were 4 bases for V and 7 bases for J; bases not matched to a gene: 5. CDR3 size: 14 residues. CDR1 and CDR2 from the germline V gene are SGDLS and YYNGEE.

At least ten counts were recorded for this clone. The genes are TRBV7-9 and TRBJ2-7, with 10 positions matching TRBD2. The CDR3 has 15 residues. Germline V gene sequence: CDR1 SEHNR, CDR2 FQNEAQ (reference sequence). V was clipped by 5 bases and J by 5 bases; unmatched bases: 9. The CDR3 DNA follows: TGTGCCAGCAGCCCTCCGGGACTAGCGATACACGAGCAGTACTTC. Its protein is CASSPPGLAIHEQYF.

This chain links TRBV5-1 with TRBJ1-3, with a possible D match to TRBD1 (5 bases). The germline gives CDR1 SGHRS, CDR2 YFSETQ. With 4 bases removed from V and 2 bases from J, the gap between germline ends came to 10 bases. The CDR3 contains 14 residues. For the CDR3, the DNA is TGCGCCAGCAGCGTCCAGGGAACTGGAAACACCATATATTTT. The encoded protein is CASSVQGTGNTIYF.

This chain joins TRBV30 and TRBJ1-6; no definite D call. The germline V gene encodes CDR1 GTSNPN and CDR2 SVGIG (reference sequence). The CDR3 is 14 amino acids. Trimming took 5 bases from V and 4 from J, leaving 12 bases between them. The CDR3 region has the DNA TGTGCCTGGCAGATCTCTGGTTATAATTCACCCCTCCACTTT. Translation: CAWQISGYNSPLHF.